This T cell receptor (beta chain) originates from a study of long-term antiretroviral therapy in people with HIV. General study findings and limits: Blood dates from 2004 to 2017, possibly under older ART regimens. Among HIV repertoires, CDR3 length ranges were narrower than those of controls.

Points on this clone: What it binds is not known.

The length of the CDR3 is 15 residues. In germline, CDR1 is SGHVS, CDR2 FNYEAQ. V gave up 1 base and J gave up 5 bases, with 11 bases separating them. It was version v3.0 of the immunoSEQ assay that was run at survey level. Clones were sequenced by immunoSEQ multiplex PCR, and TCRdb holds only the in-frame ones, with some missing. The profile shows roughly 25,000 clones, 84% of them singletons. A minimum of one pre-ART and two post-ART PBMC samples existed for each donor. HIV-positive participants were all treated in the United States. This sample comprised unsorted PBMCs, obtained 3 years after starting antiretroviral therapy. This chain connects TRBV7-6 to TRBJ2-2; D unclear. This clonotype was sampled from a man aged 50-60 years with HIV. The CDR3, as DNA: TGTGCCAGCAGCTTAGGGGGAACGGGTACCGGGGAGCTGTTTTTT. Amino acid sequence: CASSLGGTGTGELFF.